The 27 T cell receptor beta chains in this list originate from one sample, sequenced in a study of cytomegalovirus exposure and HLA in healthy donors. The PCR used 60 Vbeta and 13 Jbeta primers. Method: immunoSEQ multiplex PCR; TCRdb's copy keeps in-frame clones and lacks some. The data show 150,000 to 200,000 clones, around 80% seen once. The specimen was PBMCs. Source of these receptors: a boy aged 2 to 10 in good health and CMV-seronegative.

This chain joins TRBV6-5 and TRBJ2-1, with a possible D match to TRBD2 (5 bases). The germline V and J ends were trimmed by 6 bases and 0 bases, with 12 bases remaining between them. This CDR3 has 15 amino acids. Germline-derived CDR1 and CDR2 are MNHEY and SVGAGI. CDR3 amino acids: CASSPTGSSYNEQFF. In DNA, the CDR3 is TGTGCCAGCAGCCCTACTGGGAGCTCCTACAATGAGCAGTTCTTC.

The chain employs TRBV7-2 and TRBJ2-7; 9 nucleotides match TRBD1. CDR1 is SGHTA, CDR2 FQGNSA, per germline. V shed 5 bases and J 7 bases; nucleotides not matched to a gene: 9. The CDR3 is 14 amino acids. CDR3 sequence (DNA): TGTGCCAGCAGCCAGGACAGGGGTCTAGAAGAGCAGTACTTC. It is translated as CASSQDRGLEEQYF.

This clone was found a few times. This chain joins TRBV6-6 and TRBJ1-1; no clear D gene. The germline CDR1 and CDR2 sequences are MNHNY and SVGAGI (reference sequence). V was cut by 2 bases and J by 2 bases, with 6 bases left in between. The CDR3 has 13 residues. This chain's CDR3 is CASSYARNTEAFF. The CDR3 nucleotides read TGTGCCAGCAGTTACGCGAGAAACACTGAAGCTTTCTTT.

This sequence joins TRBV5-6 and TRBJ2-7, with TRBD1 matching 8 bases. The ends lost 0 bases at V and 3 bases at J; junction bases unmatched: 5. This CDR3 contains 15 residues. CDR1 and CDR2 from the germline V gene are SGHDT and YYEEEE. The CDR3 region has the DNA TGTGCCAGCAGCTTGGTAAGAGACAGGGGCTACGAGCAGTACGTC. Protein product: CASSLVRDRGYEQYV.

This clone was found once. The chain uses TRBV9 and TRBJ1-5; D might be TRBD1 (6 bases). V was trimmed by 0 bases and J by 0 bases, leaving 7 bases between them. The CDR3 consists of 15 residues. The germline V gene encodes CDR1 SGDLS and CDR2 YYNGEE. As DNA, the CDR3 is TGTGCCAGCAGCGTAGGACAGGCTAGCAATCAGCCCCAGCATTTT. Translation: CASSVGQASNQPQHF.

V and J are TRBV14 and TRBJ1-2; D unresolved. V was cut by 3 bases and J by 4 bases, with 15 bases left in between. Germline assignment: CDR1 SGHDN and CDR2 FVKESK. The CDR3 totals 15 residues. The CDR3 DNA is TGTGCCAGCAGCCAGGCCGGGTCCTCCATCTATGGCTACACCTTC. Protein: CASSQAGSSIYGYTF.

The J gene is TRBJ1-4, the V gene TRBV7-9, with 10 bases that match TRBD1. With 5 bases clipped from V and 8 bases from J, the junction kept 8 bases outside the gene matches. CDR1 and CDR2 from the germline V gene are SEHNR and FQNEAQ (reference sequence). The CDR3 consists of 15 residues. The CDR3: CASSPPGQGREKLFF. The CDR3 DNA follows: TGTGCCAGCAGCCCACCGGGACAGGGGCGGGAAAAACTGTTTTTT.

This clone is a singleton in its sample. The chain couples TRBV25-1 to TRBJ1-4; TRBD1 is a possible D gene (5 bases). Germline V CDR1 and CDR2: MGHDK, SYGVNS. V lost 5 bases to trimming and J lost 7 bases, with 20 bases between them. The CDR3 consists of 16 residues. In DNA, the CDR3 is TGTGCCAGCAGTCGGCCGGGGGGAAGGTTAGGTGAAAAACTGTTTTTT. Translation gives CASSRPGGRLGEKLFF.

The J gene is TRBJ2-7, the V gene TRBV29-1; 7 bases are shared with TRBD2. Germline trimming cut 4 bases from V and 0 bases from J; bases unmatched to any gene: 3. Germline CDR1 SQVTM, CDR2 ANQGSEA. The CDR3 is 13 residues long. CDR3 DNA: TGCAGCGTTGTTGGGGGGGGCTCCTACGAGCAGTACTTC. Translation: CSVVGGGSYEQYF.

This chain connects TRBV7-9 to TRBJ2-3; D may be TRBD2 (6 bases). This CDR3 region has 17 residues. Germline V lookup: CDR1 SEHNR, CDR2 FQNEAQ (reference sequence). The ends were cut back, 2 bases at V and 8 bases at J, with 23 bases in the middle. CDR3 nucleotides: TGTGCCAGCAGCTTAAGTAAACTAGCTGACACCCCGGGTACGCAGTATTTT. Translating it yields CASSLSKLADTPGTQYF.

The chain has TRBV4-3 and TRBJ2-3, with D possibly matching TRBD1 (5 bases). V shed 0 bases and J shed 4 bases, with 11 bases lying between them. Germline CDR1 and CDR2: LGHNA and YSLEER. The CDR3 totals 15 residues. This chain's CDR3 is CASSQDLGRPDTQYF. The DNA of the CDR3 is TGCGCCAGCAGCCAAGATTTGGGGCGGCCAGATACGCAGTATTTT.

V gene TRBV4-3 combines with J gene TRBJ1-2; D might be TRBD1 (6 bases). Germline V gene lookup returns CDR1 LGHNA and CDR2 YSLEER. The CDR3 extends over 15 amino acids. The ends were cut back, 2 bases at V and 4 bases at J, with 14 bases in the middle. CDR3 in amino acids: CASSQQPGVGYGYTF. CDR3 in DNA: TGCGCCAGCAGCCAACAGCCAGGGGTGGGCTATGGCTACACCTTC.

The genes are TRBV5-4 and TRBJ2-3; a possible D gene is TRBD2 (6 bases). V was clipped by 4 bases and J by 4 bases, with 16 bases between them. Per the germline V gene, CDR1 is SGHNT and CDR2 is YYREEE (reference sequence). This CDR3 spans 15 amino acids. CDR3 nucleotide sequence: TGTGCCAGCAGCGAGGGACTTCCAACGGCAGATACGCAGTATTTT. Its translation: CASSEGLPTADTQYF.

J is TRBJ2-7 and V is TRBV6-1; maybe TRBD1 (6 bases). Trimming removed 7 bases from V and 3 bases from J, with 19 bases in between. CDR3 size: 15 residues. Germline V gene sequence: CDR1 MNHNS, CDR2 SASEGT. CDR3: CASKVSTGHYYEQYV. CDR3 DNA: TGTGCCAGCAAAGTCAGTACAGGGCACTACTACGAGCAGTACGTC.

This clone was counted a single time. The rearrangement uses TRBV27 and TRBJ2-7; possible D gene TRBD1, 6 bases. This CDR3 region has 15 residues. V was pared by 5 bases and J by 0 bases, with 14 bases between. Germline-derived CDR1 and CDR2 are MNHEY and SMNVEV (reference sequence). The CDR3 here is CASSPRGQLSYEQYF. The CDR3 nucleotides are TGTGCCAGCAGTCCCCGTGGACAGCTCTCCTACGAGCAGTACTTC.

This chain joins TRBV7-2 and TRBJ2-7; TRBD2 matches at 7 bases. From germline, CDR1 is SGHTA and CDR2 FQGNSA. V lost 1 base to trimming and J lost 6 bases; unmatched junction nucleotides: 9. The CDR3 consists of 15 residues. The CDR3 sequence is CASSLGSGTPLEQYV. CDR3 DNA: TGTGCCAGCAGCTTAGGGAGCGGGACCCCGCTCGAGCAGTACGTC.

In regard to this clone: This sample includes further DNA sequences coding for the same CDR3. This chain connects TRBV4-1 to TRBJ2-1, with 11 bases that match TRBD2. With V trimmed by 0 bases and J by 3 bases, 4 bases remained unmatched. The CDR3 is 17 residues long. Per germline, CDR1 MGHRA and CDR2 YSYEKL. CDR3 in amino acids: CASSQETSGVLYNEQFF. The CDR3 nucleotides are TGCGCCAGCAGCCAAGAGACTAGCGGGGTACTCTACAATGAGCAGTTCTTC.

This clone was picked up one time. The rearrangement links TRBV5-1 to TRBJ2-3; 7 bases map to TRBD1. Trimming at V came to 0 bases and at J to 0 bases, leaving 4 bases not matched to a gene. Germline V gives CDR1 SGHRS, CDR2 YFSETQ. The CDR3 has 16 residues. Here the CDR3 reads CASSLEPGQSTDTQYF. In DNA form, the CDR3 reads TGCGCCAGCAGCTTGGAGCCGGGACAGAGCACAGATACGCAGTATTTT.

The chain uses TRBV30 and TRBJ2-1, with 11 nucleotides matching TRBD2. V shed 0 bases and J 10 bases; nucleotides not matched to a gene: 11. The CDR3 runs 16 residues. Per the germline V gene, CDR1 is GTSNPN and CDR2 is SVGIG (reference sequence). The CDR3: CAWSVHRLAGSQEQFF. CDR3 DNA sequence: TGTGCCTGGAGTGTACATCGACTAGCGGGATCACAGGAGCAGTTCTTC.

This sequence joins TRBV7-9 and TRBJ1-5, with D possibly TRBD1 on 6 matching bases. The CDR3 loop spans 14 amino acids. V lost 5 bases, J lost 3 bases, and 11 bases lay in between. CDR1 and CDR2 from the germline V gene are SEHNR and FQNEAQ (reference sequence). CDR3 region: CASSEGGFNQPQHF. CDR3 DNA: TGTGCCAGCAGCGAAGGGGGTTTCAATCAGCCCCAGCATTTT.

This rearrangement joins TRBV7-9 to TRBJ1-6; D might be TRBD1 (5 bases). The CDR3 loop spans 14 amino acids. Germline V gene data show CDR1 as SEHNR and CDR2 as FQNEAQ (reference sequence). With 3 bases removed from V and 9 bases from J, the gap between germline ends came to 12 bases. The CDR3 is CASSFDGQASPLHF. In DNA, the CDR3 is TGTGCCAGCAGCTTTGATGGACAAGCTTCACCCCTCCACTTT.

This clone was recorded once. The chain joins TRBV5-1 to TRBJ2-2, with TRBD2 matching 12 bases. Per the germline V gene, CDR1 is SGHRS and CDR2 is YFSETQ. The V and J ends lost 0 bases and 1 base, in that order; junction bases with no gene match: 4. The CDR3 covers 18 residues. In DNA, the CDR3 is TGCGCCAGCAGCTTGGACCTAGCGGGGGGGCTGAACACCGGGGAGCTGTTTTTT. Translated: CASSLDLAGGLNTGELFF.

This clone was observed a few times. The chain employs TRBV23-1 and TRBJ2-3, with 11 bases matching TRBD2. TRBV23-1 is sorted into the ORF group, with uncertain function. This CDR3 has 16 amino acids. V was pared by 8 bases and J by 3 bases, with 10 bases of the junction left unmatched. The CDR3 spells CASPQLAGDTTDTQYF. CDR3 bases: TGCGCCAGCCCTCAACTAGCGGGGGACACTACAGATACGCAGTATTTT.

This chain connects TRBV7-3 to TRBJ2-2, with TRBD1 matching over 9 bases. Germline V lookup: CDR1 SGHTA, CDR2 FQGTGA. The CDR3 extends over 16 amino acids. Trimming at V came to 5 bases and at J to 6 bases, leaving 10 bases not matched to a gene. The CDR3 DNA is TGTGCCAGCAGCCCGACAGGGGGGGGAGGCCCCGGGGAGCTGTTTTTT. Residues: CASSPTGGGGPGELFF.

V is TRBV4-3 and J is TRBJ2-5; D may be TRBD1 (6 bases). The V end was cut by 2 bases, the J end by 7 bases, with 14 bases between. Germline-derived CDR1 and CDR2 are LGHNA and YSLEER. The length of the CDR3 is 14 residues. CDR3 in DNA: TGCGCCAGCAGCCAACAACAGGGTTTGGGGACCCAGTACTTC. Amino acids: CASSQQQGLGTQYF.

V gene TRBV2 combines with J gene TRBJ2-5, with 10 bases that match TRBD2. The CDR3 is 17 amino acids. V lost 2 bases to trimming and J lost 5 bases; unmatched junction nucleotides: 11. The germline gives CDR1 SNHLY, CDR2 FYNNEI. The CDR3: CASSEPAIAGGGETQYF. DNA of the CDR3: TGTGCCAGCAGTGAACCGGCCATAGCGGGGGGAGGTGAGACCCAGTACTTC.

This sequence joins TRBV27 and TRBJ1-2, with 7 bases lining up with TRBD1. V shed 5 bases, J shed 5 bases, and the junction held 11 bases outside the gene matches. CDR3 length: 15 amino acids. CDR1 and CDR2 from the germline V gene are MNHEY and SMNVEV (reference sequence). This chain's CDR3 is CASSPSFLTGYGYTF. CDR3 nucleotides: TGTGCCAGCAGTCCCAGCTTTCTGACAGGGTATGGCTACACCTTC.